This T cell receptor (beta chain) was found in a study of blood T cell repertoires in COVID-19. Study information: The study drew acute and convalescent COVID-19 samples from the United States, Italy and Spain. PBMCs, B-cell-depleted T cells, or T cells provided the cDNA or gDNA that made up the material.

Sequenced by immunoSEQ multiplex PCR; TCRdb stores in-frame clones only, minus some. This table has about 170,000 clones, less than 90% appearing once. V lost 5 bases and J lost 8, with 10 bases in between. The CDR3 runs to 13 residues. From germline, CDR1 is SGHAT and CDR2 FQNNGV. Everyone who took part was 18 to 89 years old, and they came from about two dozen US areas. Two consecutive negative NP/OP PCR tests, clearance, or resolved symptoms defined Cohort 3 recovery. The genes are TRBV11-2 and TRBJ1-6; D might be TRBD1 (5 bases). The TCR was taken from a woman in her fifties or sixties who had recovered from COVID-19. The sequenced sample consisted of PBMCs or T cells enriched from blood (not recorded which). The CDR3 loop reads CASSPGSYSPLHF. CDR3 DNA sequence: TGTGCCAGCAGCCCAGGGTCCTATTCACCCCTCCACTTT.